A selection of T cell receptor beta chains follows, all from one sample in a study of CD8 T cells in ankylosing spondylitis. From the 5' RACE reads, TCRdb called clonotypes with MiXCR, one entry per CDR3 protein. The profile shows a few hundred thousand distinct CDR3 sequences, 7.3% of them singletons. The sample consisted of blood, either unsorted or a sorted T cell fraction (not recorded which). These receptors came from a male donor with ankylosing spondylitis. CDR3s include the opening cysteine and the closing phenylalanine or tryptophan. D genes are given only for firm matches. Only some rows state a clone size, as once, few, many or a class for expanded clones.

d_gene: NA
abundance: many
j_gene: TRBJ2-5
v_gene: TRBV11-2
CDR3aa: CASSLWETQYF
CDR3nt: TGTGCCAGCAGCTTATGGGAGACCCAGTACTTC

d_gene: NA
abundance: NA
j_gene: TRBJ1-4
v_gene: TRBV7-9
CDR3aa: CASSHALGLINEKLFF
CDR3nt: TGTGCCAGCAGCCACGCCTTAGGTCTCATTAATGAAAAACTGTTTTTT

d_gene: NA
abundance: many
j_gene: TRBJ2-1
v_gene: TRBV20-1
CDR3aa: CSARVLLSYNEQFF
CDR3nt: TGCAGTGCGAGGGTCCTGTTAAGTTACAATGAGCAGTTCTTC

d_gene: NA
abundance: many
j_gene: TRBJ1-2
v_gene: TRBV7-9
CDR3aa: CASRHSGTNYGYTF
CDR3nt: TGTGCCAGCAGGCATTCCGGGACTAACTATGGCTACACCTTC

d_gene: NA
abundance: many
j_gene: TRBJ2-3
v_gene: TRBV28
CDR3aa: CASSRTLPITDTQYF
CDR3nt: TGTGCCAGCAGCAGGACTTTGCCGATTACAGATACGCAGTATTTT

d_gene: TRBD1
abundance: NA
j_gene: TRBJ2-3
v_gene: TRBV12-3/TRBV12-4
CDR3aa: CASSLMRDRGRGDTQYF
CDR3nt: TGTGCCAGCAGTTTAATGCGGGACAGGGGGCGCGGGGATACGCAGTATTTT

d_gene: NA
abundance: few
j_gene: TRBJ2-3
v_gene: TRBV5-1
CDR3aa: CASSLDALPPDTQYF
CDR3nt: TGCGCCAGCAGCTTGGACGCCCTGCCCCCAGATACGCAGTATTTT

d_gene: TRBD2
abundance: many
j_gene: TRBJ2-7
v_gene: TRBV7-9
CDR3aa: CASSSPTSGTYEQYF
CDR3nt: TGTGCCAGCAGCTCGCCGACTAGCGGGACCTACGAGCAGTACTTC

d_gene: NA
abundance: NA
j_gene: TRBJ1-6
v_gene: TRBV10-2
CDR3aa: CASSEHRLSTLHF
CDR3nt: TGCGCCAGCAGTGAGCACAGGTTGTCAACCCTCCACTTT

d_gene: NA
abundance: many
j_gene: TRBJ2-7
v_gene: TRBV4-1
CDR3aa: CASSQDPGATKSYEQYF
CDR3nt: TGCGCCAGCAGCCAAGATCCAGGGGCTACCAAGTCCTACGAGCAGTACTTC

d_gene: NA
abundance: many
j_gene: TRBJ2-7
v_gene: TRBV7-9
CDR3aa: CASSLDTAEQYF
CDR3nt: TGTGCCAGCAGCTTAGACACTGCCGAGCAGTACTTC

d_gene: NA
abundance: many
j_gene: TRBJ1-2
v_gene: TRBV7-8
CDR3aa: CASSATLSNYGYTF
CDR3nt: TGTGCCAGCAGCGCCACCCTGAGCAACTATGGCTACACCTTC

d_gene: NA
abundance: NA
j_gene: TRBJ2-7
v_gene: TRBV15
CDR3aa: CATSREDHGYLREQYF
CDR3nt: TGTGCCACCAGCAGAGAGGACCACGGGTACCTACGAGAGCAGTACTTC

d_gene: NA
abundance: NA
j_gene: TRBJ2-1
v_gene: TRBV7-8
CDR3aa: CASSTGVSSYNEQFF
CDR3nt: TGTGCCAGCAGCACGGGGGTTAGCTCCTACAATGAGCAGTTCTTC

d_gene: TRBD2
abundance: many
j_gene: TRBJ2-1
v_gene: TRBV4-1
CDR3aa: CASKTLAADPNEQFF
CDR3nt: TGCGCCAGCAAGACCCTAGCGGCCGATCCCAATGAGCAGTTCTTC

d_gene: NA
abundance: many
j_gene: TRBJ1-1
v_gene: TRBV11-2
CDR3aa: CATPITGSLYTEAFF
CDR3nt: TGTGCCACCCCTATCACAGGGAGTCTGTACACTGAAGCTTTCTTT

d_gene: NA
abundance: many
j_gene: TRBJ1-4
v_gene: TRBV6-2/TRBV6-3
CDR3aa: CASSYGPQGIINEKLFF
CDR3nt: TGTGCCAGCAGTTACGGACCCCAGGGGATCATTAATGAAAAACTGTTTTTT

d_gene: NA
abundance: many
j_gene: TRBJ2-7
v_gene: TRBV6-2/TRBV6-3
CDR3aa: CASSGAGVVYEQYF
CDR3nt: TGTGCCAGCAGCGGGGCAGGCGTCGTCTACGAGCAGTACTTC

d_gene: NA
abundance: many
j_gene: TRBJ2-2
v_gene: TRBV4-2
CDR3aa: CASSQEAGEMTGELFF
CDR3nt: TGTGCCAGCAGCCAAGAGGCAGGGGAAATGACCGGGGAGCTGTTTTTT

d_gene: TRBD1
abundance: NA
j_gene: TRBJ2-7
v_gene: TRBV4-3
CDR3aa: CASSQEGQDSSYEQYF
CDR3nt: TGCGCCAGCAGCCAAGAAGGACAGGATTCCTCCTACGAGCAGTACTTC

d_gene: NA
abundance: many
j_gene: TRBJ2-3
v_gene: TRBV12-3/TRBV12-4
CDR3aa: CASSSTLLADTQYF
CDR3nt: TGTGCCAGCAGTTCGACTCTCTTGGCGGATACGCAGTATTTT

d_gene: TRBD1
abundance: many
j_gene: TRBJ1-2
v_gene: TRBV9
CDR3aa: CASSRGQGPYGYTF
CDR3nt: TGTGCCAGCAGCCGGGGACAGGGTCCGTATGGCTACACCTTC

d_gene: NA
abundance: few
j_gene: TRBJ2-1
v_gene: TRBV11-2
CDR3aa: CASSLNSNEQFF
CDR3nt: TGTGCCAGCAGCTTAAATTCCAATGAGCAGTTCTTC

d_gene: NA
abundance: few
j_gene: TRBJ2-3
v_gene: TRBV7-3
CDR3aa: CASSLSLREDTDTQYF
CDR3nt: TGTGCCAGCAGCTTAAGCCTCAGGGAGGACACAGATACGCAGTATTTT

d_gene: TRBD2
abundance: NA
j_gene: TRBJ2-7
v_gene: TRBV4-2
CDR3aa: CASSQLLAGAYEQYF
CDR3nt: TGTGCCAGCAGCCAATTATTAGCGGGGGCCTACGAGCAGTACTTC

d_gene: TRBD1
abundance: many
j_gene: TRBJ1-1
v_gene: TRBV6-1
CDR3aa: CASSPRGLDTEAFF
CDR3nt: TGTGCCAGCAGTCCGAGGGGGCTGGACACTGAAGCTTTCTTT

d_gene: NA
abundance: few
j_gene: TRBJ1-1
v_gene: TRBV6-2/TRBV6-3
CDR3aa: CASSYWGMNTEAFF
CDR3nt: TGTGCCAGCAGTTACTGGGGCATGAACACTGAAGCTTTCTTT

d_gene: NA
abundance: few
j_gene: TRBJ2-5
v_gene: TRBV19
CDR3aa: CASRHRSAETQYF
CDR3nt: TGTGCCAGTAGGCACAGGTCGGCAGAGACCCAGTACTTC

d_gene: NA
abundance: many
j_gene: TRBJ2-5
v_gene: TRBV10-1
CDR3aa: CASSEVLAQETQYF
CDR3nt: TGCGCCAGCAGTGAGGTGCTAGCGCAAGAGACCCAGTACTTC

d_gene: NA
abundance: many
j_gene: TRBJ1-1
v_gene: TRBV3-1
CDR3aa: CASSQDQGFTEAFF
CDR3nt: TGTGCCAGCAGCCAAGATCAGGGATTCACTGAAGCTTTCTTT

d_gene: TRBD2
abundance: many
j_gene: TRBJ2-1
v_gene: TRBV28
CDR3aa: CASSTPGLATYNEQFF
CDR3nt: TGTGCCAGCAGTACGCCGGGACTAGCGACCTACAATGAGCAGTTCTTC

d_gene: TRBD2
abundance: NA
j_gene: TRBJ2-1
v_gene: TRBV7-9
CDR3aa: CASSLGAGGPYNEQFF
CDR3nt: TGTGCCAGCAGCTTGGGAGCGGGAGGACCCTACAATGAGCAGTTCTTC

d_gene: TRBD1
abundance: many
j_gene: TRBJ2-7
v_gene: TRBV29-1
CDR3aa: CSVSPRTGNNEYEQYF
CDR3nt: TGCAGCGTATCCCCGAGGACAGGGAATAATGAGTACGAGCAGTACTTC

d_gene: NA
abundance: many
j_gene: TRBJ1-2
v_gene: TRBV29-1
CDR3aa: CSVSANYGYTF
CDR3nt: TGCAGCGTTTCGGCTAACTATGGCTACACCTTC

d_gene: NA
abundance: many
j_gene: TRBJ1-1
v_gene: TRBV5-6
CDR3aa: CASSLHPAEAFF
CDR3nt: TGTGCCAGCAGCTTGCATCCAGCGGAAGCTTTCTTT

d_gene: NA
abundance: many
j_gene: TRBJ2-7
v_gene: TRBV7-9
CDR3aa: CASSFTGEALYEQYF
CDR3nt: TGTGCCAGCAGCTTTACAGGGGAGGCTCTTTACGAGCAGTACTTC

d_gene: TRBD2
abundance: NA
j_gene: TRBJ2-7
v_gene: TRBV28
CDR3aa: CASRGRASYEQYF
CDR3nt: TGTGCCAGCAGAGGGAGGGCTTCCTACGAGCAGTACTTC

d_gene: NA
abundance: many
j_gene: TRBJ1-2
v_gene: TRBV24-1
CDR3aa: CATSEAGTGGYGYTF
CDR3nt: TGTGCCACCAGTGAAGCTGGGACGGGAGGGTATGGCTACACCTTC

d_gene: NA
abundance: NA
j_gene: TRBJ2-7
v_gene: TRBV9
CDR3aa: CASSARDNSYEQYF
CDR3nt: TGTGCCAGCAGCGCCAGGGACAACTCCTACGAGCAGTACTTC

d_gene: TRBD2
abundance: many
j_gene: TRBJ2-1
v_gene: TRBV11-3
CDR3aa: CASSLDLGGLAGFNEQFF
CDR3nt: TGTGCCAGCAGCTTAGATCTGGGGGGACTAGCGGGATTCAATGAGCAGTTCTTC

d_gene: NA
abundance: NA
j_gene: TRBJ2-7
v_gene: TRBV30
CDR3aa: CAWKRQGVAYEQYF
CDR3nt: TGTGCCTGGAAGAGGCAGGGCGTAGCCTACGAGCAGTACTTC

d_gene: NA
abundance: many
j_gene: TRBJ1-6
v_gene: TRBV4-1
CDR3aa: CASTGEAGRGSPLHF
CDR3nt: TGCGCCAGCACCGGAGAAGCAGGGAGAGGGTCACCCCTCCACTTT

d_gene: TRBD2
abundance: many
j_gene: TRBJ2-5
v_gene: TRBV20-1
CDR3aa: CSAREVASSGTPRQETQYF
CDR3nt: TGCAGTGCTAGAGAGGTGGCGTCTAGCGGGACCCCTCGCCAAGAGACCCAGTACTTC

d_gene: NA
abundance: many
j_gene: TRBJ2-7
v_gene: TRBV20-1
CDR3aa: CSAGTFYEQYF
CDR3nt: TGCAGTGCTGGGACTTTCTACGAGCAGTACTTC

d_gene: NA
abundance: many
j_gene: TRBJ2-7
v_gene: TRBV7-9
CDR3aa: CASSLSFHEQYF
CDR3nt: TGTGCCAGCAGCTTAAGTTTCCACGAGCAGTACTTC

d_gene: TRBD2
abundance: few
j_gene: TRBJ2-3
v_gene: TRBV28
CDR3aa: CASSLRGRSGGNTQYF
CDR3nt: TGTGCCAGCAGTTTACGGGGAAGAAGCGGGGGGAATACGCAGTATTTT

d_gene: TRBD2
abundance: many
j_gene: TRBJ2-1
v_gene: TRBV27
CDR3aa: CASSFGGLATYNEQFF
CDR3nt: TGTGCCAGCAGTTTCGGCGGACTAGCGACTTACAATGAGCAGTTCTTC

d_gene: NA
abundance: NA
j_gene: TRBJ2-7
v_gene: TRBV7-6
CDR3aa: CASSPRDNSYEQYF
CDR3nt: TGTGCCAGCAGCCCCAGGGACAATTCCTACGAGCAGTACTTC

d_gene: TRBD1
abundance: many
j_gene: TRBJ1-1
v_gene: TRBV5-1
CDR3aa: CATTGENTEAFF
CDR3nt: TGCGCCACCACAGGGGAAAACACTGAAGCTTTCTTT

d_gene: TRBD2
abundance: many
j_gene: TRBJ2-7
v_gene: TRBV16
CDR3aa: CASEAGPTYEQYF
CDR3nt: TGTGCCAGCGAAGCGGGACCAACCTACGAGCAGTACTTC

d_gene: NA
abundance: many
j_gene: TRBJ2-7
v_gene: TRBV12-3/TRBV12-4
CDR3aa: CASRRGFSYEQYF
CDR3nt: TGTGCCAGCAGGCGCGGGTTCTCCTACGAGCAGTACTTC

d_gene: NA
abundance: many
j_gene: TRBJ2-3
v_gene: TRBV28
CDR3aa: CASSFPQPQLEVGVSTDTQYF
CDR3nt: TGTGCCAGCAGTTTTCCCCAACCCCAACTTGAGGTGGGGGTAAGCACAGATACGCAGTATTTT

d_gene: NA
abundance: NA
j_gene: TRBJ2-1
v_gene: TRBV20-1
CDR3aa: CSARAVTHYNEQFF
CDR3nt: TGCAGTGCTAGAGCCGTTACCCATTACAATGAGCAGTTCTTC

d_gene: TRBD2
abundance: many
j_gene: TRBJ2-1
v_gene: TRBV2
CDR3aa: CASIMAGEGTQHEQFF
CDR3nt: TGTGCCAGCATCATGGCGGGAGAGGGAACACAGCATGAGCAGTTCTTC

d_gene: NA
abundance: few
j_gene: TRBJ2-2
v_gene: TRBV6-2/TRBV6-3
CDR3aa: CASTTPQRWGTNTGELFF
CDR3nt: TGTGCCAGCACCACTCCCCAAAGGTGGGGGACCAACACCGGGGAGCTGTTTTTT

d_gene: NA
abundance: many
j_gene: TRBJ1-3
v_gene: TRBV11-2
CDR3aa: CASSLDWSSGNTIYF
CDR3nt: TGTGCCAGCAGCTTAGATTGGAGCTCTGGAAACACCATATATTTT

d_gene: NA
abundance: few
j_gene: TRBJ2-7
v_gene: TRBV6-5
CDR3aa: CASSYPPAGAYYEQYF
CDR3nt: TGTGCCAGCAGTTACCCCCCGGCAGGGGCTTACTACGAGCAGTACTTC

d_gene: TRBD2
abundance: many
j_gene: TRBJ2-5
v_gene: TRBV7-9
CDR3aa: CASSPGLAGAHQETQYF
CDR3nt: TGTGCCAGCAGCCCGGGACTAGCGGGGGCACACCAAGAGACCCAGTACTTC

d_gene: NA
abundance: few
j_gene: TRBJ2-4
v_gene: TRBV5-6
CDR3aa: CASSLGQGKNIQYF
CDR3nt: TGTGCCAGCAGCTTGGGCCAGGGAAAAAACATTCAGTACTTC